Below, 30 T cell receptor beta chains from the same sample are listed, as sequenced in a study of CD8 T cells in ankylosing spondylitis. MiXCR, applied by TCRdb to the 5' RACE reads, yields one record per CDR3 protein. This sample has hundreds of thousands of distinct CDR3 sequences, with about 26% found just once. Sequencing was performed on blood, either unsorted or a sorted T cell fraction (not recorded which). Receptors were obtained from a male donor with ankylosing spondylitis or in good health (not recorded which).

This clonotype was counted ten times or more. CDR3 nucleotides: TGCAGTGCTAGTAAGCGGAACTCCTACAATGAGCAGTTCTTC. Its translation is CSASKRNSYNEQFF. V is TRBV20-1 and J is TRBJ2-1, with D possibly TRBD2 on 5 matching bases. Germline CDR1 is DFQATT and CDR2 is SNEGSKA (reference sequence). The ends were cut back, 3 bases at V and 0 bases at J, with 9 bases in the middle. The CDR3 consists of 14 residues.

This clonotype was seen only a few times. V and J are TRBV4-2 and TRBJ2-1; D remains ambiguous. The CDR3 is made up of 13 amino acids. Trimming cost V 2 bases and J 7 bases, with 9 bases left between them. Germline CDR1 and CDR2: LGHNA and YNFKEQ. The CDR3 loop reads CASSQPLGNEQFF. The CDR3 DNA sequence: TGTGCCAGCAGCCAACCGCTAGGAAATGAGCAGTTCTTC.

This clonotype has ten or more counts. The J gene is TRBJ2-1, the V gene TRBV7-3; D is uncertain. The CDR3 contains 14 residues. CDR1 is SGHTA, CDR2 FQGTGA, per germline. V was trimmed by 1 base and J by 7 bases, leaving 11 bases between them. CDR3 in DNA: TGTGCCAGCAGCTTAAGTCCGACCGTGAATGAGCAGTTCTTC. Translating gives CASSLSPTVNEQFF.

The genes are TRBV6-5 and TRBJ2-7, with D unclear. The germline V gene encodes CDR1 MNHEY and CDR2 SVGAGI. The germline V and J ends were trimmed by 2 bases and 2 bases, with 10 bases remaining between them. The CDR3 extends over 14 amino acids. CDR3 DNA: TGTGCCAGCAGTTACACGGCAGGCACCTACGAGCAGTACTTC. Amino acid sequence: CASSYTAGTYEQYF.

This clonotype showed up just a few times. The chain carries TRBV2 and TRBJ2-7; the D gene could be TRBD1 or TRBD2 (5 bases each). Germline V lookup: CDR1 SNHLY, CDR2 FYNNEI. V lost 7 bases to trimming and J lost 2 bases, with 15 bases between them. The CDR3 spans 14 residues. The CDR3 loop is CASTLGTGPYEQYF. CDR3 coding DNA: TGTGCCAGCACTTTGGGTACGGGACCCTACGAGCAGTACTTC.

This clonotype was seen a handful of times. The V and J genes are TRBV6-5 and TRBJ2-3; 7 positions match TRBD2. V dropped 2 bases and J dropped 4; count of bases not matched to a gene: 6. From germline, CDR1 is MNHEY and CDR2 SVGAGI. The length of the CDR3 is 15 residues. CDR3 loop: CASSYPRGSADTQYF. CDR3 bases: TGTGCCAGCAGTTACCCTCGCGGGAGTGCAGATACGCAGTATTTT.

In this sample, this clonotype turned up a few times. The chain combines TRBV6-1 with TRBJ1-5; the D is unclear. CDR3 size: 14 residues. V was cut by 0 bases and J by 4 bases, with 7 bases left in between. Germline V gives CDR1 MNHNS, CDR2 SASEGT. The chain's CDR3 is CASSEASRNQPQHF. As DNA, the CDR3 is TGTGCCAGCAGTGAAGCGAGCAGAAATCAGCCCCAGCATTTT.

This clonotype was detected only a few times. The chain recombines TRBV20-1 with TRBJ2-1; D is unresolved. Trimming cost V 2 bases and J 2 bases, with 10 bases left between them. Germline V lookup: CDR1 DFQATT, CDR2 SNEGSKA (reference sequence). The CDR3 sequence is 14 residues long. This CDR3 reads CSARKARPYNEQFF. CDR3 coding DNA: TGCAGTGCTAGAAAGGCCCGTCCCTACAATGAGCAGTTCTTC.

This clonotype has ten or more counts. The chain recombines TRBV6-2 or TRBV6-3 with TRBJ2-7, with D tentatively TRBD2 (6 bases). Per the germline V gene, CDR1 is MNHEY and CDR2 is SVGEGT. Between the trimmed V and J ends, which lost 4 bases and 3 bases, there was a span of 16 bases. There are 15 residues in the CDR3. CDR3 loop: CASSWAGGSLYEQYF. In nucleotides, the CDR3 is TGTGCCAGCAGTTGGGCTGGGGGGAGTCTCTACGAGCAGTACTTC.

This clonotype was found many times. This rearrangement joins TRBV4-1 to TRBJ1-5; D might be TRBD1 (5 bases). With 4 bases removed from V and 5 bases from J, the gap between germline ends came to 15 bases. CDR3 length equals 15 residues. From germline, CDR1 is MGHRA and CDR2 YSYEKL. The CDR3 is CASSRDSQGDQPQHF. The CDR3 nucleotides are TGCGCCAGCAGCCGAGACAGCCAAGGGGATCAGCCCCAGCATTTT.

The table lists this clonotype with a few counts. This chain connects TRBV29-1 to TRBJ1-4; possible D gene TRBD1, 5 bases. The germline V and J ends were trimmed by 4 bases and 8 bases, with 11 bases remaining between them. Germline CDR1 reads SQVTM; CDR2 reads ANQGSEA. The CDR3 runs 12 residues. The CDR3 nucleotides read TGCAGCGTTGGAGGACAAGGGGAAAAACTGTTTTTT. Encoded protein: CSVGGQGEKLFF.

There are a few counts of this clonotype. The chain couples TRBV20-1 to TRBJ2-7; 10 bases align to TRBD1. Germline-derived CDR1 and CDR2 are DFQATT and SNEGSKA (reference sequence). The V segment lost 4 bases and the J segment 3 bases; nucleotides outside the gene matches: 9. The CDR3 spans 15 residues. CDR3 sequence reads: CSATTPTGGVYEQYF. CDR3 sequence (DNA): TGCAGTGCTACAACTCCGACAGGGGGCGTCTACGAGCAGTACTTC.

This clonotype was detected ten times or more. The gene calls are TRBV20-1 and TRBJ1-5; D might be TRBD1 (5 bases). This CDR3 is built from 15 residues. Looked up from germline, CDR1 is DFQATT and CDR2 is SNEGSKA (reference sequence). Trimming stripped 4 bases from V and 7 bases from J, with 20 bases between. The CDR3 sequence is CSANNWQGILQPQHF. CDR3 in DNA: TGCAGTGCTAATAATTGGCAGGGCATTCTCCAGCCCCAGCATTTT.

CDR3 loop: CASSRPGTGSYEQYF. DNA of the CDR3: TGTGCCAGCAGCCGTCCCGGGACAGGCTCTTACGAGCAGTACTTC. The gene calls are TRBV12-3 or TRBV12-4 and TRBJ2-7; 8 bases fit TRBD1. This CDR3 has 15 residues. V lost 6 bases to trimming and J lost 4 bases; unmatched junction nucleotides: 11.

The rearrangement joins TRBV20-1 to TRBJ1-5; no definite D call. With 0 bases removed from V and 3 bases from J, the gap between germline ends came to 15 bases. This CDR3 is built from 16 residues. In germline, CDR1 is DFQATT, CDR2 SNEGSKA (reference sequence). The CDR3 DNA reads TGCAGTGCTAGAGATGCCGGGATTACCTCCAATCAGCCCCAGCATTTT. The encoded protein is CSARDAGITSNQPQHF.

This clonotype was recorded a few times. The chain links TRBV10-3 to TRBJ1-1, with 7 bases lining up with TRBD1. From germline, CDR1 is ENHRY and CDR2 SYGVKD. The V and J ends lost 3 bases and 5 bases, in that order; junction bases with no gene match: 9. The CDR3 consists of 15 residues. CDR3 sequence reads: CAISDQGQTETEAFF. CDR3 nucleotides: TGTGCCATCAGTGATCAGGGACAGACGGAGACTGAAGCTTTCTTT.

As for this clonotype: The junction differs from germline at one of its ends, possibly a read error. In DNA, the CDR3 is TGCGCCAGCAGCCAAGATCCCACCTCAGACACGCAGTATTTT. This gives the protein CASSQDPTSDTQYF. The V call is TRBV4-3, the J call TRBJ2-3; the D is unclear. CDR3 length: 14 residues. Germline CDR1 is LGHNA and CDR2 is YSLEER.

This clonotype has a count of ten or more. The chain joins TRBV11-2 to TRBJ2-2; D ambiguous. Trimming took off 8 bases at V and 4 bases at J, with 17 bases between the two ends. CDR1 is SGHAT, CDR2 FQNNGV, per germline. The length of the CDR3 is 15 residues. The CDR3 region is CASWPVLGGTGELFF. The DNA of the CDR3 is TGTGCCAGCTGGCCAGTTCTGGGTGGCACCGGGGAGCTGTTTTTT.

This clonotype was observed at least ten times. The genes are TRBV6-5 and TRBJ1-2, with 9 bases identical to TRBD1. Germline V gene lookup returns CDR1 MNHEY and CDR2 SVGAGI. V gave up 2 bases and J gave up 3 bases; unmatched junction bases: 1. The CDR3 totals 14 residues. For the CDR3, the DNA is TGTGCCAGCAGTTACCGGACAGGGGACTATGGCTACACCTTC. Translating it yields CASSYRTGDYGYTF.

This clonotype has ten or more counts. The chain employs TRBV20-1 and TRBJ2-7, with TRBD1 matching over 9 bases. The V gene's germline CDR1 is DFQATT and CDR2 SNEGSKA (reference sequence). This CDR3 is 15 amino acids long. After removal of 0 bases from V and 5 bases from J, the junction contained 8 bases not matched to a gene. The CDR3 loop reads CSARDSTRTGDEQYF. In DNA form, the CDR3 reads TGCAGTGCTAGAGATTCTACCCGGACAGGGGACGAGCAGTACTTC.

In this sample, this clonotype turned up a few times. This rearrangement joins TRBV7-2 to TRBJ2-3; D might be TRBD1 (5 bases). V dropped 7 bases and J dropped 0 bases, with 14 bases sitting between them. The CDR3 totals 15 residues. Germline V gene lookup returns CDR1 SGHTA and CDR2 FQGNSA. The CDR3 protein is CASNPSAGSTDTQYF. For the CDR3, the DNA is TGTGCCAGCAACCCGTCGGCAGGGAGCACAGATACGCAGTATTTT. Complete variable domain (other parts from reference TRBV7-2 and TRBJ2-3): GAGVSQSPSNKVTEKGKDVELRCDPISGHTALYWYRQSLGQGLEFLIYFQGNSAPDKSGLPSDRFSAERTGGSVSTLTIQRTQQEDSAVYLCASNPSAGSTDTQYFGPGTRLTVL.

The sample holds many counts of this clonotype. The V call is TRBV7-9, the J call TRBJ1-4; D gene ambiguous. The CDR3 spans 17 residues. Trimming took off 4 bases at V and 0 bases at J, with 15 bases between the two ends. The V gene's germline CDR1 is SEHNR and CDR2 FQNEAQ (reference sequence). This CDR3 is CASSSDGQRSTNEKLFF. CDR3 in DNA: TGTGCCAGCAGCTCTGATGGGCAGCGGTCAACTAATGAAAAACTGTTTTTT. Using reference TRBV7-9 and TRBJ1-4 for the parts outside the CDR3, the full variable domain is DTGVSQNPRHKITKRGQNVTFRCDPISEHNRLYWYRQTLGQGPEFLTYFQNEAQLEKSRLLSDRFSAERPKGSFSTLEIQRTEQGDSAMYLCASSSDGQRSTNEKLFFGSGTQLSVL.

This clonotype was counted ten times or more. CDR3 nucleotides: TGTGCCAGCAACGTAGCGGGAAACACCGGGGAGCTGTTTTTT. This codes for CASNVAGNTGELFF. The V call is TRBV6-1, the J call TRBJ2-2, with TRBD2 matching over 8 bases. V lost 7 bases to trimming and J lost 2 bases; unmatched junction nucleotides: 3. The V gene's germline CDR1 is MNHNS and CDR2 SASEGT. There are 14 residues in the CDR3.

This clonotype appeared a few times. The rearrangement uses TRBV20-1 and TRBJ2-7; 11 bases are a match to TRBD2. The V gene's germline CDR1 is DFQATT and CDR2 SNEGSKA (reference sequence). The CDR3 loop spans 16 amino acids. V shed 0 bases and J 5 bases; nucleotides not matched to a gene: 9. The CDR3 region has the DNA TGCAGTGCTAGAGACGCGACTAGCGGGACAGGAGACGAGCAGTACTTC. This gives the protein CSARDATSGTGDEQYF.

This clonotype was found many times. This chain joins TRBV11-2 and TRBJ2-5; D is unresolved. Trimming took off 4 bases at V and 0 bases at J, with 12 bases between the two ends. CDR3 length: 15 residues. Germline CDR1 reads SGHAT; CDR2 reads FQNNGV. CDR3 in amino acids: CASSSGRVNQETQYF. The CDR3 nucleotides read TGTGCCAGCAGCTCCGGACGAGTAAACCAAGAGACCCAGTACTTC.

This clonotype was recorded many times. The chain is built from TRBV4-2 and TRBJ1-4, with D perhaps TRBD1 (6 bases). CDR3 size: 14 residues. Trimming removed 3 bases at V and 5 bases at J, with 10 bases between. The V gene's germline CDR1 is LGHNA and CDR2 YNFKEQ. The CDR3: CASSHPQGNEKLFF. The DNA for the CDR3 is TGTGCCAGCAGCCACCCACAGGGAAATGAAAAACTGTTTTTT.

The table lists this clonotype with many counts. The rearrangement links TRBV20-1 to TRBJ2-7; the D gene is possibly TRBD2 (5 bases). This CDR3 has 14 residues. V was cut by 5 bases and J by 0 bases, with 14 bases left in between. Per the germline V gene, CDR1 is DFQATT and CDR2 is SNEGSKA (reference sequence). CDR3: CSAGRRSLSYEQYF. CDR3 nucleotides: TGCAGTGCTGGGAGACGGAGCCTCTCCTACGAGCAGTACTTC.

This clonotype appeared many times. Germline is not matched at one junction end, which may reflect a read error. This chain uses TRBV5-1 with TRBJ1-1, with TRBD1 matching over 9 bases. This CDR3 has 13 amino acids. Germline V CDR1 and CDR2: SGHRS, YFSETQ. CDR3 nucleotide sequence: TGTGCCAGCCAGGGACAGGGCAACACTGAAGCTTTCTTT. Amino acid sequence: CASQGQGNTEAFF.

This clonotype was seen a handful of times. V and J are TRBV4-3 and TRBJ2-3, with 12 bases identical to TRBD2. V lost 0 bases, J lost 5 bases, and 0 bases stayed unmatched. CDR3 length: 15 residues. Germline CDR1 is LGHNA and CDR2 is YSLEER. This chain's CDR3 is CASSQELAGGDTQYF. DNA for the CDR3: TGCGCCAGCAGCCAAGAACTAGCGGGAGGAGATACGCAGTATTTT.

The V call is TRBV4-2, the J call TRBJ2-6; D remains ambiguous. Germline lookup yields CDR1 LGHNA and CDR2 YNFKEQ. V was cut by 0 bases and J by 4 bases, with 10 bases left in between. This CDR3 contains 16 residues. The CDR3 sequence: CASSQDDAVGANVLTF. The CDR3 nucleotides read TGTGCCAGCAGCCAAGATGATGCGGTCGGGGCCAACGTCCTGACTTTC.